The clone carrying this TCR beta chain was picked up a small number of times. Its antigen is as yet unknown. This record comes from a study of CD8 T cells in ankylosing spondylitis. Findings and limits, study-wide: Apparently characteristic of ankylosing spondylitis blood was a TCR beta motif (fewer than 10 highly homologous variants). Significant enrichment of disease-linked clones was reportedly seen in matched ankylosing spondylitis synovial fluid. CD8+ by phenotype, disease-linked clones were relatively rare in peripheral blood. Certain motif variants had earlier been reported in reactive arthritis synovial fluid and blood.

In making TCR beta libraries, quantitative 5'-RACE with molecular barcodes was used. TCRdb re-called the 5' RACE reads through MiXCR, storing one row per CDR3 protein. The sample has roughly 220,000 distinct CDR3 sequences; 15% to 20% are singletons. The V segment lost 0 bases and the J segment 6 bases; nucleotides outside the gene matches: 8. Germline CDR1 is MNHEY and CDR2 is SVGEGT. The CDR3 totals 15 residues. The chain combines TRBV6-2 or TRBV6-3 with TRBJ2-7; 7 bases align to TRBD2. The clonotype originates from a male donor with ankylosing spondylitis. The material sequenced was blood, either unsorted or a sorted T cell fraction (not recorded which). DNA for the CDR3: TGTGCCAGCAGTTACTCTCTAGCGGCCTCCCTCGAGCAGTACTTC. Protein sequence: CASSYSLAASLEQYF.